Shown below are 18 T cell receptor beta chains from a single sample sequenced in a study of human T cells and chemical hapten exposure. Time point here: patch test 1, 2 weeks after DPC sensitization. The sample's treatment: therapeutic diphenylcyclopropenone sensitization with weekly scalp DPC. TCRdb used MiXCR to reprocess the RACE reads, holding one entry per CDR3 protein. Of under 200,000 distinct CDR3 sequences listed, more than 14% are singletons. This specimen consisted of whole blood, obtained in connection with sensitization to the hapten diphenylcyclopropenone (DPC). The receptors stem from a woman aged 25 to 39 with alopecia areata. Some clones in this sample may be carry-over from other donors' samples.

V gene TRBV7-9 combines with J gene TRBJ1-6; no clear D. This CDR3 contains 12 residues. V lost 2 bases to trimming and J lost 8 bases, with 4 bases between them. CDR1 is SEHNR, CDR2 FQNEAQ, per germline (reference sequence). This CDR3 reads CASSLIDSPLHF. The CDR3 nucleotides read TGTGCCAGCAGCTTAATCGATTCACCCCTCCACTTT.

V usage is TRBV7-9 and J usage is TRBJ2-3; D not resolved. The CDR3 contains 16 residues. The V gene's germline CDR1 is SEHNR and CDR2 FQNEAQ (reference sequence). Trimming pared 5 bases from V and 3 bases from J, leaving 18 bases between. The CDR3 spells CASSPLVKPGTDTQYF. The CDR3 DNA reads TGTGCCAGCAGCCCCCTAGTTAAGCCCGGGACAGATACGCAGTATTTT. The full variable domain, rest sourced from reference TRBV7-9 and TRBJ2-3, is DTGVSQNPRHKITKRGQNVTFRCDPISEHNRLYWYRQTLGQGPEFLTYFQNEAQLEKSRLLSDRFSAERPKGSFSTLEIQRTEQGDSAMYLCASSPLVKPGTDTQYFGPGTRLTVL.

This clonotype has more than one count but fewer than ten. The genes are TRBV11-3 and TRBJ2-3; possible D gene TRBD2, 5 bases. Germline V gene lookup returns CDR1 SGHNT and CDR2 YENEEA. Trimming removed 6 bases at V and 1 base at J, with 11 bases between. This CDR3 contains 14 residues. This CDR3 reads CASSLTMRTDTQYF. DNA of the CDR3: TGTGCCAGCAGTTTGACTATGCGCACAGATACGCAGTATTTT.

The chain is built from TRBV20-1 and TRBJ2-5, with D unresolved. The germline CDR1 and CDR2 sequences are DFQATT and SNEGSKA (reference sequence). The CDR3 sequence is 11 residues long. The V end lost 8 bases, the J end lost 5 bases, and 12 bases lay between the germline ends. The CDR3 DNA reads as TGCAGTCCAAGTTTCGGCGAGACCCAGTACTTC. Its protein product is CSPSFGETQYF.

V is TRBV7-9 and J is TRBJ2-3; 11 bases line up with TRBD1. The germline CDR1 and CDR2 sequences are SEHNR and FQNEAQ (reference sequence). The CDR3 is 18 amino acids. V lost 5 bases and J lost 0; bases outside the gene matches: 10. The CDR3 is CASSTSHRDRGSTDTQYF. The CDR3 DNA follows: TGTGCCAGCAGCACATCCCACCGGGACAGGGGGAGCACAGATACGCAGTATTTT.

The chain joins TRBV10-1 to TRBJ2-1, with D unresolved. Trimming left V 4 bases short and J 0 bases short, with 10 bases between. This CDR3 is 15 amino acids long. Germline CDR1 is WNHNN and CDR2 is SYGVQD (reference sequence). The CDR3: CASSVGPLSYNEQFF. Here the CDR3 DNA reads TGCGCCAGCAGTGTTGGCCCCCTCTCCTACAATGAGCAGTTCTTC.

This clonotype was seen a handful of times. The V call is TRBV11-2, the J call TRBJ2-7; perhaps TRBD1 as D (5 bases). This CDR3 contains 16 residues. CDR1 and CDR2 (germline): SGHAT, FQNNGV. Trimming took off 0 bases at V and 2 bases at J, with 14 bases between the two ends. The CDR3 is CASSLESVGRAYEQYF. The CDR3, as DNA: TGTGCCAGCAGCTTAGAAAGCGTCGGCAGGGCCTACGAGCAGTACTTC.

This rearrangement joins TRBV6-1 to TRBJ1-1; no definite D call. Germline-derived CDR1 and CDR2 are MNHNS and SASEGT. The CDR3 covers 12 residues. The ends were cut back, 7 bases at V and 5 bases at J, with 11 bases in the middle. CDR3 amino acids: CASTPGGTEAFF. CDR3 DNA sequence: TGTGCCAGCACTCCCGGAGGGACTGAAGCTTTCTTT.

This chain links TRBV18 with TRBJ1-3; 8 bases line up with TRBD1. V trimming: 2 bases; J trimming: 4 bases; junction bases outside the gene matches: 10. The CDR3 extends over 17 amino acids. The germline V gene encodes CDR1 KGHSH and CDR2 LQKENI. The CDR3 DNA sequence: TGTGCCAGCTCACCAGCCTCTCAGGGGGCGGGCGGAAACACCATATATTTT. Translation: CASSPASQGAGGNTIYF.

This clonotype was seen a few times. The chain is built from TRBV5-8 and TRBJ1-2; D is uncertain. Germline CDR1 SGHTS, CDR2 YDEGEE. This CDR3 is built from 13 residues. Trimming pared 1 base from V and 8 bases from J, leaving 12 bases between. The CDR3 here is CASSLMSSEGYTF. CDR3 nucleotide sequence: TGTGCCAGCAGCTTGATGTCAAGCGAGGGCTACACCTTC.

The rearrangement uses TRBV29-1 and TRBJ2-7; weak D call: TRBD1 (5 bases). In germline, CDR1 is SQVTM, CDR2 ANQGSEA. The V and J ends lost 6 bases and 0 bases respectively, with 9 bases between them. The CDR3 length is 12 residues. The CDR3 region is CSVPGPSYEQYF. The CDR3 region has the DNA TGCAGCGTCCCAGGGCCCTCCTACGAGCAGTACTTC.

This clonotype was seen many times. The gene calls are TRBV12-3 or TRBV12-4 and TRBJ2-3, with 8 bases fitting TRBD1. V lost 1 base to trimming and J lost 3 bases; unmatched junction nucleotides: 3. CDR3 length: 15 residues. The CDR3 loop is CASSLGTGPTDTQYF. In DNA form, the CDR3 reads TGTGCCAGCAGTTTAGGGACAGGGCCAACAGATACGCAGTATTTT.

This chain connects TRBV12-3 or TRBV12-4 to TRBJ1-3; a possible D gene is TRBD1 (5 bases). Trimming stripped 6 bases from V and 4 bases from J, with 7 bases between. This CDR3 has 12 amino acids. The CDR3 DNA reads as TGTGCCAGCAGCCGGGGGGGAAACACCATATATTTT. Amino acid sequence: CASSRGGNTIYF.

Of note for this clonotype: Possible read error: a much larger clone is one base away. The V gene is TRBV4-2, the J gene TRBJ1-2, with D hard to call. This CDR3 is built from 14 residues. Per the germline V gene, CDR1 is LGHNA and CDR2 is YNFKEQ. The CDR3, as DNA: TGTGTCAGCACCACAACGCGGATGAACTATGGCTACACCTTC. It is translated as CVSTTTRMNYGYTF.

This chain links TRBV6-6 with TRBJ1-4; tentative D call: TRBD1 (5 bases). Germline CDR1 is MNHNY and CDR2 is SVGAGI (reference sequence). There are 17 residues in the CDR3. The V and J ends lost 2 bases and 0 bases respectively, with 13 bases between them. The CDR3 reads CASSYGAGLATNEKLFF. The DNA for the CDR3 is TGTGCCAGCAGTTACGGGGCAGGCCTTGCAACTAATGAAAAACTGTTTTTT.

The V call is TRBV12-3 or TRBV12-4, the J call TRBJ1-2; no definite D call. Trimming pared 3 bases from V and 7 bases from J, leaving 12 bases between. This CDR3 comprises 13 residues. The CDR3 region is CASSFVWPLGYTF. Written as DNA, the CDR3 is TGTGCCAGCAGTTTCGTTTGGCCCCTTGGCTACACCTTC.

This clonotype has a handful of counts. The chain has TRBV7-9 and TRBJ2-7; D tentatively fits TRBD1 or TRBD2 (9 bases each). Germline loops: CDR1 SEHNR, CDR2 FQNEAQ (reference sequence). This CDR3 region has 15 residues. V was pared by 5 bases and J by 6 bases, with 20 bases between. The CDR3 DNA sequence: TGTGCCAGCAGCCCGCGGGGGGGACAGGGCCGCGAGCAGTACTTC. It yields the protein CASSPRGGQGREQYF.

This clonotype was seen a handful of times. The genes are TRBV29-1 and TRBJ2-5; maybe TRBD1 (6 bases). V was cut by 7 bases and J by 4 bases, with 16 bases left in between. Germline values: CDR1 SQVTM, CDR2 ANQGSEA. This CDR3 is 13 amino acids long. The CDR3 coding sequence is TGCAGCGCCGATCCAGGACAGTTAGAGACCCAGTACTTC. Translation gives CSADPGQLETQYF.